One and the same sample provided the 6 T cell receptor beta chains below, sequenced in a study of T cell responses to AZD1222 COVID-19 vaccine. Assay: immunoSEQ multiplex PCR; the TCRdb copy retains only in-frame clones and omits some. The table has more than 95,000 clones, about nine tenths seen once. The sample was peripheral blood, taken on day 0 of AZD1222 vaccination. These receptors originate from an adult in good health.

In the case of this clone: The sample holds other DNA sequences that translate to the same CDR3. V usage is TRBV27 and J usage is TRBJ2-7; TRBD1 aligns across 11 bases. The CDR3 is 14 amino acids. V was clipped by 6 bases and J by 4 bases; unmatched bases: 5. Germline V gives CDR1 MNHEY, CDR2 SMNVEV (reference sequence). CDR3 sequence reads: CASSSDRGRYEQYF. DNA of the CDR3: TGTGCCAGCAGCTCGGACAGGGGGCGATACGAGCAGTACTTC.

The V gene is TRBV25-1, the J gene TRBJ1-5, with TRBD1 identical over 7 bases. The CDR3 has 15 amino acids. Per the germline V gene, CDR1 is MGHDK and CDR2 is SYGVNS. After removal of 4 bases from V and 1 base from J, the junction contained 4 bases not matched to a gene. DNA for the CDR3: TGTGCCAGCAGTGCCCACAGGGGAAGCAATCAGCCCCAGCATTTT. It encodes CASSAHRGSNQPQHF.

This CDR3 is CAIRVKGGSYGYTF. The CDR3 DNA sequence: TGTGCCATCAGGGTGAAGGGAGGGAGCTATGGCTACACCTTC. The V gene is TRBV10-3, the J gene TRBJ1-2; D gene ambiguous. Germline assignment: CDR1 ENHRY and CDR2 SYGVKD. The length of the CDR3 is 14 residues. Between the trimmed V and J ends, which lost 6 bases and 4 bases, there was a span of 15 bases.

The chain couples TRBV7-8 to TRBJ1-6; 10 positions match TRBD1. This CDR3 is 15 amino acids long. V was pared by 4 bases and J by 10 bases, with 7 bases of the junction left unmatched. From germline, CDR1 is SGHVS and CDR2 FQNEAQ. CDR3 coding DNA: TGTGCCAGCAGCTGGGAGAGGGACAGGGGATCACCCCTCCACTTT. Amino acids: CASSWERDRGSPLHF.

CDR3 in amino acids: CASIDRGPGHTEAFF. The CDR3 coding sequence is TGTGCCAGTATCGACAGGGGGCCTGGGCACACTGAAGCTTTCTTT. The chain recombines TRBV19 with TRBJ1-1, with 10 bases identical to TRBD1. CDR1 is LNHDA and CDR2 is SQIVND in the germline V gene (reference sequence). V shed 7 bases and J 3 bases; nucleotides not matched to a gene: 8. This CDR3 contains 15 residues.

The CDR3: CASSPGTSPYNEQFF. DNA for the CDR3: TGTGCCAGCTCACCGGGGACTAGCCCCTACAATGAGCAGTTCTTC. The genes are TRBV18 and TRBJ2-1; 9 bases match TRBD2. The length of the CDR3 is 15 residues. Germline CDR1 KGHSH, CDR2 LQKENI. With V trimmed by 3 bases and J by 2 bases, 2 bases remained unmatched.